Following are 4 T cell receptor beta chains from one sample sequenced in a study of CD8 T cells in ankylosing spondylitis. Via MiXCR, TCRdb re-called the 5' RACE reads, giving one row per CDR3 protein. The table records 200,000 to 300,000 distinct CDR3 sequences, 10% of them present only once. The sequenced material came from blood, either unsorted or a sorted T cell fraction (not recorded which). Source of these receptors: a male donor with ankylosing spondylitis or in good health (not recorded which).

This clonotype has ten or more counts. This chain joins TRBV20-1 and TRBJ1-5, with D possibly matching TRBD1 (5 bases). Deletions cut 4 bases from V and 5 bases from J, with 12 bases between. The CDR3 contains 13 residues. Per the germline V gene, CDR1 is DFQATT and CDR2 is SNEGSKA (reference sequence). Here the CDR3 reads CSAIEGLYQPQHF. Written as DNA, the CDR3 is TGCAGTGCTATTGAGGGACTTTATCAGCCCCAGCATTTT.

In this sample, this clonotype turned up many times. The chain carries TRBV6-1 and TRBJ2-3; D is unresolved. The germline CDR1 and CDR2 sequences are MNHNS and SASEGT. CDR3 length equals 13 residues. V was cut by 3 bases and J by 2 bases, with 6 bases left in between. In nucleotides, the CDR3 is TGTGCCAGCAGTGATCGGCACACAGATACGCAGTATTTT. Translated: CASSDRHTDTQYF.

At least ten counts were recorded for this clonotype. The CDR3 is CASSLLKIYNEQFF. As DNA, the CDR3 is TGTGCCAGCTCACTCCTTAAGATCTACAATGAGCAGTTCTTC. V is TRBV18 and J is TRBJ2-1; D is undetermined. The CDR3 length is 14 residues. Germline values: CDR1 KGHSH, CDR2 LQKENI. V lost 4 bases, J lost 3 bases, and 10 bases lay in between.

This clonotype came up a few times. The chain carries TRBV6-4 and TRBJ2-7, with D unclear. The CDR3 length is 13 residues. The germline V gene has CDR1 MRHNA and CDR2 SNTAGT. V shed 6 bases and J shed 1 base, with 10 bases lying between them. DNA for the CDR3: TGTGCCAGCAGAACGATTAAGTCCTACGAGCAGTACTTC. Its protein is CASRTIKSYEQYF.